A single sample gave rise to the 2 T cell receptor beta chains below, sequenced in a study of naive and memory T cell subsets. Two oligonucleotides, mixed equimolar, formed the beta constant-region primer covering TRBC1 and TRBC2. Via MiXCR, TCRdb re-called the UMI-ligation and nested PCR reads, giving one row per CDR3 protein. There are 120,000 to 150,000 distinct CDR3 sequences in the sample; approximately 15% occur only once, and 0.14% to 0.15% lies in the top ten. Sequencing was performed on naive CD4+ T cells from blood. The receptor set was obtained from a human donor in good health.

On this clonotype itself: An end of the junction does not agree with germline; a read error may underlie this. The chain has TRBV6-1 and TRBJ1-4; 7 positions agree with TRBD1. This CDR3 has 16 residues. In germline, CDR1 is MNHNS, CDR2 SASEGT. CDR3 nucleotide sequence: TGTGCCAGCAGTGAAGACAGGGGAGCAACTAAGGAAAAACTGTTTTTT. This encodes CASSEDRGATKEKLFF.

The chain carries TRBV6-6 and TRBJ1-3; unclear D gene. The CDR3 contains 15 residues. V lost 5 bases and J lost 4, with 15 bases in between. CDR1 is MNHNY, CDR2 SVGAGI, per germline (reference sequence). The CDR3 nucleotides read TGTGCCAGCAGTCTCCCGACATCTGGGGGAAACACCATATATTTT. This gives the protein CASSLPTSGGNTIYF.